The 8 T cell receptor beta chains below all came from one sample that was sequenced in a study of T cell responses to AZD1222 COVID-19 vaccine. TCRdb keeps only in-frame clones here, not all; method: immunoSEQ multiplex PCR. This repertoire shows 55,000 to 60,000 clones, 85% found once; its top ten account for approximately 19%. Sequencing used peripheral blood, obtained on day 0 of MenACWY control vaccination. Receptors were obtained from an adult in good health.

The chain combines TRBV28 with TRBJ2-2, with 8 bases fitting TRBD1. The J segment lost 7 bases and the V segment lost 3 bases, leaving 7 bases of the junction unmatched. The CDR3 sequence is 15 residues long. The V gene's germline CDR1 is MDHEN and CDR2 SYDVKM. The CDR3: CASSFGQGSHGELFF. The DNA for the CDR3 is TGTGCCAGCAGTTTTGGACAGGGCTCTCACGGGGAGCTGTTTTTT.

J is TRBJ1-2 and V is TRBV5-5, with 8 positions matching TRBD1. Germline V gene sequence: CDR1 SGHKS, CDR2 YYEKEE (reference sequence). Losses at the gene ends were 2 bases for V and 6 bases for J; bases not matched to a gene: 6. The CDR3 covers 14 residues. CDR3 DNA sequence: TGTGCCAGCAGCTTATCCGGGACAGGTGATGGCTACACCTTC. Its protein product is CASSLSGTGDGYTF.

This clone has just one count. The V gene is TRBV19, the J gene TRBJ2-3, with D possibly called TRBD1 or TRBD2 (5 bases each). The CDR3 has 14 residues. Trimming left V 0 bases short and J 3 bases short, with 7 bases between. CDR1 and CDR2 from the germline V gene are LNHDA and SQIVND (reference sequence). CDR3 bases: TGTGCCAGTAGTATAGATGAGGGGACAGATACGCAGTATTTT. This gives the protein CASSIDEGTDTQYF.

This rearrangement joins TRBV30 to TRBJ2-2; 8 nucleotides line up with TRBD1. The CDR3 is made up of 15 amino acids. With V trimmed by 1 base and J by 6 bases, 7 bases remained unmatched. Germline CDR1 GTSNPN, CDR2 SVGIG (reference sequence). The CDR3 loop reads CAWSGDRGRAGELFF. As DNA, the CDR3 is TGTGCCTGGAGTGGAGACAGGGGCAGGGCCGGGGAGCTGTTTTTT. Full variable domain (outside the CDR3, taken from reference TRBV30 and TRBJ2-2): SQTIHQWPATLVQPVGSPLSLECTVEGTSNPNLYWYRQAAGRGLQLLFYSVGIGQISSEVPQNLSASRPQDRQFILSSKKLLLSDSGFYLCAWSGDRGRAGELFFGEGSRLTVL.

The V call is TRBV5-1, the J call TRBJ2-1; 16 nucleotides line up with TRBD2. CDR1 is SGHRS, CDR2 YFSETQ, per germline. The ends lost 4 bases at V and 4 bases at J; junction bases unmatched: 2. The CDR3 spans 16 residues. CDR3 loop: CASSPGLAGGYNEQFF. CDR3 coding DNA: TGCGCCAGCAGCCCGGGACTAGCGGGGGGGTACAATGAGCAGTTCTTC.

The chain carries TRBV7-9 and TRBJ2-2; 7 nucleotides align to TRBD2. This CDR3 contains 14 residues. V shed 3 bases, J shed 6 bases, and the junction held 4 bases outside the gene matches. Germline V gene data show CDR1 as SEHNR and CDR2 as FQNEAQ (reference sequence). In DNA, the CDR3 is TGTGCCAGCAGCTTGGGCGGGAGCGCCGGGGAGCTGTTTTTT. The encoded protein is CASSLGGSAGELFF.

In DNA, the CDR3 is TGTGCCAGCAGTTTTAGGGTAGGCGGGAGCTCCTACAATGAGCAGTTCTTC. As protein: CASSFRVGGSSYNEQFF. This rearrangement joins TRBV27 to TRBJ2-1; 7 bases fit TRBD2. The CDR3 consists of 17 residues. Per the germline V gene, CDR1 is MNHEY and CDR2 is SMNVEV (reference sequence). The ends lost 3 bases at V and 0 bases at J; junction bases unmatched: 8.

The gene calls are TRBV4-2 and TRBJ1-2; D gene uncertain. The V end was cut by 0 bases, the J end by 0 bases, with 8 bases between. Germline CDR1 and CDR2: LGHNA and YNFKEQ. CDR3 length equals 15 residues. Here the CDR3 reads CASSQDPASNYGYTF. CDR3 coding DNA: TGTGCCAGCAGCCAAGACCCAGCATCTAACTATGGCTACACCTTC.